The present entry profiles one T cell receptor (beta chain) with its context. Its specificity is not known. Expressed TCRB transcripts were sequenced, since all the RNA that had been isolated was reverse transcribed. Profiling relied on immunoSEQ multiplex PCR, and the TCRdb table lists in-frame clones only, not all of them. The sample has 900,000 or so clones, around a sixth seen once. Cells sorted by CD45RO/CCR7/CD25/CD127/CD95/CD27 comprised CD4+ naive, central memory, regulatory and stem cell-like memory cells. This record belongs to a study of beta chain features in type 1 diabetes. Study background: Patients shared similar age, gender and cell yields with healthy donors.

Study observations and caveats: Fewer insertions but more deletions were seen at VDJ junctions in type 1 diabetes patients.

In germline, CDR1 is SGDLS, CDR2 YYNGEE. After removal of 0 bases from V and 6 bases from J, the junction contained 6 bases not matched to a gene. This CDR3 is 15 amino acids long. The TCR comes from a woman under 30 in good health. J is TRBJ2-7 and V is TRBV9, with 10 bases lining up with TRBD1. The material sequenced was naive CD4+ T cells from blood. The CDR3: CASSVGGGQGSEQYF. The CDR3 bases are TGTGCCAGCAGCGTAGGAGGGGGACAGGGGAGCGAGCAGTACTTC.